This note documents a single T cell receptor beta chain sequence. Between the trimmed V and J ends, which lost 6 bases and 2 bases, there was a span of 7 bases. Germline V gene data show CDR1 as MNHNY and CDR2 as SVGAGI (reference sequence). The CDR3 extends over 13 amino acids. The protocol was immunoSEQ multiplex PCR, while the TCRdb copy is restricted to in-frame clones and leaves out a portion. The table shows roughly 150,000 clones, with more than 65% occurring only once. The data were obtained in a study of blood T cell repertoires in COVID-19. V and J are TRBV6-6 and TRBJ2-2, with D possibly matching TRBD1 (6 bases). This TCR was sampled from a human donor in a cohort sampled during active COVID-19. The sample comprised peripheral blood. The CDR3 sequence is CASRDSNTGELFF. Written as DNA, the CDR3 is TGTGCCAGCAGGGACAGCAACACCGGGGAGCTGTTTTTT.